What follows describes a single TCR beta chain. The entry originates in a study of blood T cell repertoires in COVID-19. The assay was immunoSEQ multiplex PCR, and TCRdb's table has in-frame clones only and misses some. The sample lists 95,000 to 120,000 clones; 80% to 90% were seen once. The receptor was derived from a human donor in a cohort sampled during active COVID-19. Sequencing was carried out using peripheral blood.

CDR3 in DNA: TGTGCCAGCTCACCCTCCGGGACAGGATCCTACGAGCAGTACTTC. This gives the protein CASSPSGTGSYEQYF. The V gene is TRBV18, the J gene TRBJ2-7; 8 bases align to TRBD1. This CDR3 comprises 15 residues. The trim removed 3 bases at V and 1 base at J, leaving 5 bases unmatched. Germline CDR1 and CDR2: KGHSH and LQKENI.